The rows below give T cell receptor beta chains drawn from one sample of a study of cytotoxic CD8 clonotypes in ibrutinib-treated CLL. The repertoire was sequenced with immunoSEQ multiplex PCR; TCRdb's copy has only in-frame clones and lacks some. The sample lists fewer than 400,000 clones; roughly 67% were seen once. Here the sequenced sample was PBMCs, taken after 36 months of ibrutinib treatment. These receptors all stem from a human donor with chronic lymphocytic leukemia. Both conserved end residues are part of each CDR3. The D gene is left open where the match is weak. Clone size is stated in some rows and not others, as once, few, many or a class when expanded.

TRBV6-5	.	TRBJ2-7	.	CASSYAGGVSSYEQYF	TGTGCCAGCAGTTACGCCGGGGGAGTGAGCTCCTACGAGCAGTACTTC
TRBV11-2	.	TRBJ2-7	.	CASSLDRYYEQYF	TGTGCCAGCAGCTTAGATCGCTACTACGAGCAGTACTTC
TRBV28	.	TRBJ2-7	.	CASSLSTGSEQYF	TGTGCCAGCAGTTTATCCACGGGGAGCGAGCAGTACTTC
TRBV6-5	.	TRBJ1-1	.	CASSYSGAQGTEAFF	TGTGCCAGCAGTTACTCTGGCGCCCAGGGAACTGAAGCTTTCTTT
TRBV19	TRBD2	TRBJ2-3	.	CASSLVAGGGTDTQYF	TGTGCCAGTAGTTTAGTAGCGGGGGGGGGCACAGATACGCAGTATTTT
TRBV29-1	TRBD1	TRBJ2-7	few	CSVEVRDRGPYEQYF	TGCAGCGTTGAAGTAAGGGACAGGGGGCCCTACGAGCAGTACTTC
TRBV11-2	.	TRBJ2-6	.	CASSLMSGANVLTF	TGTGCCAGCAGCTTGATGTCTGGGGCCAACGTCCTGACTTTC
TRBV4-1	.	TRBJ2-5	.	CASSQVWGEQETQYF	TGCGCCAGCAGCCAAGTTTGGGGCGAACAAGAGACCCAGTACTTC
TRBV7-8	.	TRBJ2-3	.	CASSLGAGNTDTQYF	TGTGCCAGCAGCTTAGGGGCGGGCAACACAGATACGCAGTATTTT
TRBV19	.	TRBJ2-3	.	CASSIPGDTQYF	TGTGCCAGTAGTATTCCTGGAGATACGCAGTATTTT
TRBV9	TRBD2	TRBJ2-7	few	CASSVRGGREQYF	TGTGCCAGCAGCGTACGCGGGGGGAGGGAGCAGTACTTC
TRBV9	TRBD1	TRBJ2-1	.	CASSIHTGGGEQFF	TGTGCCAGCAGCATCCACACAGGGGGCGGTGAGCAGTTCTTC
TRBV11-3	TRBD2	TRBJ2-5	few	CASSPGTSGGARETQYF	TGTGCCAGCAGCCCCGGGACTAGCGGGGGGGCCCGAGAGACCCAGTACTTC
TRBV13	TRBD1	TRBJ2-7	.	CASSLGSGGYEQYF	TGTGCCAGCAGCTTAGGCTCAGGGGGCTACGAGCAGTACTTC
TRBV10-1	.	TRBJ1-2	.	CARWGDNGAVNYGYTF	TGCGCCAGGTGGGGTGATAATGGAGCGGTTAACTATGGCTACACCTTC
TRBV27	.	TRBJ1-5	few	CASRAGFKGSNQPQHF	TGTGCCAGCAGGGCAGGGTTTAAGGGTAGCAATCAGCCCCAGCATTTT
TRBV19	.	TRBJ2-5	.	CASSAPGTRFWETQYF	TGTGCCAGTAGTGCCCCCGGGACCCGCTTTTGGGAGACCCAGTACTTC
TRBV7-2	.	TRBJ1-2	once	CASSLNVGVDGYTF	TGTGCCAGCAGCTTAAACGTAGGGGTCGATGGCTACACCTTC
TRBV5-1	.	TRBJ2-3	few	CASSSGASTDTQYF	TGCGCCAGCAGCTCTGGGGCAAGCACAGATACGCAGTATTTT
TRBV11-2	TRBD2	TRBJ2-2	.	CASSFNRGGLAPNTGELFF	TGTGCCAGCAGCTTCAACCGCGGGGGACTAGCTCCAAACACCGGGGAGCTGTTTTTT
TRBV18	TRBD1	TRBJ2-3	.	CASSPGTGTTDTQYF	TGTGCCAGCTCACCAGGGACAGGGACTACAGATACGCAGTATTTT
TRBV7-8	TRBD1	TRBJ1-2	few	CASSLGTGRRYTF	TGTGCCAGCAGCTTAGGGACAGGTCGGCGCTACACCTTC
TRBV7-6	.	TRBJ2-1	.	CASSLPYNEQFF	TGTGCCAGCAGCTTACCCTACAATGAGCAGTTCTTC
TRBV5-6	.	TRBJ2-7	.	CASSFSPYEQYF	TGTGCCAGCAGCTTCTCTCCATACGAGCAGTACTTC
TRBV29-1	TRBD1	TRBJ2-7	.	CSVASFPLDRDVREQYF	TGCAGCGTTGCTTCCTTCCCCTTGGACAGGGACGTTCGCGAGCAGTACTTC
TRBV7-2	TRBD1	TRBJ1-1	.	CASRQGQSTNTEAFF	TGTGCCAGCAGGCAGGGACAGTCGACGAACACTGAAGCTTTCTTT
TRBV4-1	.	TRBJ2-7	.	CASSDRPFGYEQYF	TGCGCCAGCAGCGACCGGCCCTTTGGTTACGAGCAGTACTTC
TRBV9	.	TRBJ2-5	.	CASSVGGTLETQYF	TGTGCCAGCAGCGTAGGGGGAACTCTGGAGACCCAGTACTTC
TRBV18	.	TRBJ2-2	.	CASSPRGVPYRELFF	TGTGCCAGCTCACCACGGGGGGTCCCGTACCGGGAGCTGTTTTTT
TRBV2	TRBD1	TRBJ1-1	.	CASRNRGSGTEAFF	TGTGCCAGCAGGAACAGGGGTAGTGGGACTGAAGCTTTCTTT
TRBV7-2	.	TRBJ2-1	.	CASSLRWDQQFF	TGTGCCAGCAGCTTAAGGTGGGATCAGCAGTTCTTC
TRBV2	.	TRBJ1-2	few	CASSALGRIGGYTF	TGTGCCAGCAGTGCCCTCGGCCGAATCGGAGGCTACACCTTC
TRBV6-6	TRBD1	TRBJ1-2	few	CASSLQGARGYTF	TGTGCCAGCAGCCTACAGGGGGCGCGGGGCTACACCTTC
TRBV28	.	TRBJ1-5	few	CASATGPSKQPQHF	TGTGCCAGCGCGACGGGGCCTTCTAAGCAGCCCCAGCATTTT
TRBV4-1	.	TRBJ1-4	.	CASSPRGRATNEKLFF	TGCGCCAGCAGCCCGAGGGGGAGGGCGACTAATGAAAAACTGTTTTTT